This is a list of T cell receptor beta chains from one sample in a study of blood T cells in healthy people across ages. MiXCR, applied by TCRdb to the 5' RACE reads, yields one record per CDR3 protein. The sample contains around 940,000 distinct CDR3 sequences, roughly half of which appear only once. The sample was blood. The receptors here all came from an older woman in good health. CDR3s include the opening cysteine and the closing phenylalanine or tryptophan. A D gene is named only where the DNA matches it firmly. For some rows the clone size is stated as once, few or many, or as a class when expanded; others skip it.

TRBJ1-6 | NA | TRBV7-2 | NA | CASSLVSRGKSPLHF | TGTGCCAGCAGCTTAGTGTCCCGGGGAAAGTCGCCCCTCCACTTT
TRBJ2-3 | TRBD2 | TRBV13 | NA | CASSSRESGTDTQYF | TGTGCCAGCAGCTCGCGGGAGTCGGGCACAGATACGCAGTATTTT
TRBJ2-3 | TRBD2 | TRBV20-1 | few | CSKIAGGSTDTQYF | TGCAGTAAAATAGCGGGGGGGAGCACAGATACGCAGTATTTT
TRBJ2-7 | TRBD2 | TRBV12-3/TRBV12-4 | NA | CASSLRGTSGYEQYF | TGTGCCAGCAGCCTAAGGGGGACTAGCGGCTACGAGCAGTACTTC
TRBJ2-3 | NA | TRBV6-1 | few | CASSESPLTDTQYF | TGTGCCAGCAGTGAAAGTCCGCTCACAGATACGCAGTATTTT
TRBJ1-5 | NA | TRBV12-3/TRBV12-4 | few | CASSLISSNQPQHF | TGTGCCAGCAGCTTAATTAGTAGCAATCAGCCCCAGCATTTT
TRBJ2-3 | TRBD1 | TRBV4-1 | few | CASSGQGLSTDTQYF | TGCGCCAGCAGCGGACAGGGGCTGAGCACAGATACGCAGTATTTT
TRBJ2-4 | TRBD1 | TRBV7-9 | NA | CASSFYSGRGRWNIQYF | TGTGCCAGCAGCTTTTATTCGGGCAGGGGGCGTTGGAACATTCAGTACTTC
TRBJ1-5 | NA | TRBV7-2 | NA | CASSPRRNSNQPQHF | TGTGCCAGCAGCCCGCGTAGGAATAGCAATCAGCCCCAGCATTTT
TRBJ1-5 | NA | TRBV20-1 | NA | CSARATRGLNQPQHF | TGCAGTGCTAGAGCCACACGGGGGTTAAATCAGCCCCAGCATTTT
TRBJ2-1 | NA | TRBV18 | NA | CASSPDISPKEQFF | TGTGCCAGCTCACCAGATATCTCCCCCAAGGAGCAGTTCTTC
TRBJ2-7 | TRBD1 | TRBV10-3 | NA | CAISRTGTSYEQYF | TGTGCCATCAGTAGGACAGGGACGAGCTACGAGCAGTACTTC
TRBJ2-1 | NA | TRBV6-2/TRBV6-3 | once | CASTVWGRDDNEQFF | TGTGCCAGCACTGTATGGGGGAGAGACGACAATGAGCAGTTCTTC
TRBJ1-2 | TRBD1 | TRBV6-6 | NA | CASSSGGDFNYGYTF | TGTGCCAGCAGTTCAGGGGGCGATTTCAACTATGGCTACACCTTC
TRBJ2-2 | NA | TRBV4-3 | NA | CASSQSDRRDGELFF | TGCGCCAGCAGCCAATCGGACAGGAGGGACGGGGAGCTGTTTTTT
TRBJ2-7 | TRBD2 | TRBV10-3 | NA | CAIGVGGRLDEQYF | TGTGCCATCGGGGTCGGCGGGAGGTTGGACGAGCAGTACTTC
TRBJ1-1 | TRBD1 | TRBV7-2 | few | CASSLPQGTANTEAFF | TGTGCCAGCAGCTTACCGCAGGGGACAGCGAACACTGAAGCTTTCTTT
TRBJ2-6 | NA | TRBV5-6 | NA | CASSLDMRISSGANVLTF | TGTGCCAGCAGCTTGGATATGCGGATTAGCTCTGGGGCCAACGTCCTGACTTTC
TRBJ2-5 | NA | TRBV11-2 | NA | CASSVWGGETQYF | TGTGCCAGCAGCGTATGGGGTGGAGAGACCCAGTACTTC
TRBJ1-2 | TRBD1 | TRBV6-5 | NA | CASSYEGQNYGYTF | TGTGCCAGCAGTTACGAGGGACAGAACTATGGCTACACCTTC
TRBJ2-7 | TRBD1 | TRBV7-9 | NA | CASSGQGARYEQCF | TGTGCCAGCAGCGGACAGGGGGCCCGCTACGAGCAGTGCTTC
TRBJ1-2 | NA | TRBV2 | NA | CASIQVVYGYTF | TGTGCCAGCATCCAGGTCGTCTATGGCTACACCTTC
TRBJ2-5 | TRBD2 | TRBV19 | NA | CASTISGSGVETQYF | TGTGCCAGTACCATTAGCGGGAGTGGAGTGGAGACCCAGTACTTC
TRBJ2-3 | TRBD2 | TRBV20-1 | few | CSAPSGNTDTQYF | TGCAGTGCTCCCAGCGGGAACACAGATACGCAGTATTTT
TRBJ2-7 | TRBD2 | TRBV4-2 | NA | CASSPSFGGLYEQYF | TGTGCCAGCAGCCCCTCTTTCGGGGGACTATACGAGCAGTACTTC
TRBJ2-7 | TRBD1 | TRBV5-4 | NA | CASSYPGQGAREQYF | TGTGCCAGCAGCTACCCGGGACAGGGGGCGCGAGAGCAGTACTTC
TRBJ1-1 | NA | TRBV5-1 | NA | CASSLEGVLTNTEAFF | TGCGCCAGCAGCTTGGAGGGGGTCCTAACGAACACTGAAGCTTTCTTT
TRBJ1-6 | TRBD1 | TRBV28 | NA | CASSLPGGINSPLHF | TGTGCCAGCAGTTTACCAGGGGGGATTAATTCACCCCTCCACTTT
TRBJ2-1 | NA | TRBV10-3 | NA | CAISGMRGSYEQFF | TGTGCCATCAGTGGTATGCGAGGGAGCTACGAGCAGTTCTTC
TRBJ2-1 | NA | TRBV5-4 | NA | CASSIPKGQANEQFF | TGTGCCAGCAGCATCCCGAAGGGACAAGCAAATGAGCAGTTCTTC
TRBJ2-2 | NA | TRBV2 | once | CASSENQNTGELFF | TGTGCCAGCAGTGAAAATCAGAACACCGGGGAGCTGTTTTTT
TRBJ2-1 | NA | TRBV29-1 | NA | CSVEESNEQFF | TGCAGCGTTGAAGAATCCAATGAGCAGTTCTTC
TRBJ2-3 | TRBD2 | TRBV20-1 | NA | CSARQLAGTASTDTQYF | TGCAGTGCTAGACAACTAGCGGGAACTGCTAGCACAGATACGCAGTATTTT
TRBJ2-3 | NA | TRBV29-1 | few | CSVEAGFSADTQYF | TGCAGCGTTGAGGCGGGATTTAGCGCAGATACGCAGTATTTT
TRBJ2-7 | NA | TRBV27 | few | CASTDTGNEQYF | TGTGCCAGCACCGACACAGGGAACGAGCAGTACTTC
TRBJ2-6 | TRBD2 | TRBV20-1 | NA | CSARKAGEGGANVLTF | TGCAGTGCAAGAAAAGCGGGAGAGGGGGGGGCCAACGTCCTGACTTTC
TRBJ2-5 | NA | TRBV4-1 | few | CASSPRPPGVGLRGQETQYF | TGCGCCAGCAGCCCGAGACCTCCAGGAGTTGGTTTGCGGGGTCAAGAGACCCAGTACTTC
TRBJ2-3 | TRBD1 | TRBV4-3 | few | CASSQSLQGVTADTQYF | TGCGCCAGCAGCCAATCATTACAGGGGGTTACTGCAGATACGCAGTATTTT
TRBJ2-3 | NA | TRBV28 | many | CASSSPREGTDTQYF | TGTGCCAGCAGTTCACCCAGGGAGGGCACAGATACGCAGTATTTT
TRBJ2-5 | NA | TRBV24-1 | NA | CATSDSGRSDGEQYF | TGTGCCACCAGTGACTCCGGACGGAGCGACGGGGAGCAGTACTTC
TRBJ2-1 | NA | TRBV21-1 | NA | CASSKLGSSYNEQFF | TGTGCCAGCAGCAAACTAGGAAGCTCCTACAATGAGCAGTTCTTC
TRBJ2-1 | NA | TRBV6-5 | NA | CASSHDIARYNEQFF | TGTGCCAGCAGTCACGACATCGCCCGGTACAATGAGCAGTTCTTC
TRBJ2-1 | TRBD2 | TRBV7-2 | NA | CASTGLVGNEQFF | TGTGCCAGCACCGGACTAGTGGGCAATGAGCAGTTCTTC
TRBJ2-5 | NA | TRBV29-1 | NA | CSVIPQGGGETQYF | TGCAGCGTGATTCCGCAGGGGGGCGGCGAGACCCAGTACTTC
TRBJ1-4 | TRBD1 | TRBV27 | NA | CASRGTVLRREKLFF | TGTGCCAGCCGTGGGACAGTTCTACGACGTGAAAAACTGTTTTTT